This TCR beta chain was sequenced for a study of T cell changes during pregnancy in multiple sclerosis. TCRdb's table, derived via immunoSEQ multiplex PCR, lists solely in-frame clones and lacks some. The sample yields 35,000 to 50,000 clones, about 89% seen once. The germline V gene encodes CDR1 MNHEY and CDR2 SVGAGI. V dropped 2 bases and J dropped 3 bases, with 10 bases sitting between them. The CDR3 is 15 amino acids. The source is a female donor with multiple sclerosis, enrolled in a pregnancy study. The V and J genes are TRBV6-5 and TRBJ1-4; D might be TRBD1 (5 bases). The sample here was CD4+ T cells from peripheral blood mononuclear cells, taken after pregnancy. Here the CDR3 reads CASSYDWGSNEKLFF. In DNA form, the CDR3 reads TGTGCCAGCAGTTACGATTGGGGCTCTAATGAAAAACTGTTTTTT.